This T cell receptor beta chain was recovered during a study of blood T cell repertoires in COVID-19. Study information: Whether acute or convalescent, the COVID-19 samples came from the United States, Italy and Spain. Nucleic acid was either cDNA or gDNA, and it came from T cells, B-cell-depleted T cells, or PBMCs.

In the authors' workflow: Researchers report that nucleated cell counts were estimated from reference gene primer amplification. The assay was immunoSEQ multiplex PCR, and TCRdb's table has in-frame clones only and misses some. V and J calls and clone size come straight from that table; D and trimming were deduced from the DNA. Of about 190,000 clones in the sample, about 85% were seen once. This clone was counted between two and nine times. This CDR3 spans 16 amino acids. Per the germline V gene, CDR1 is SEHNR and CDR2 is FQNEAQ (reference sequence). V dropped 5 bases and J dropped 5; count of bases not matched to a gene: 9.

The clonotype originates from a human donor in a cohort sampled during active COVID-19. The rearrangement uses TRBV7-9 and TRBJ1-4, with 9 bases that match TRBD1. Material for sequencing was peripheral blood. CDR3 in DNA: TGTGCCAGCAGCCCACGGCGGACAGGGGAGAATGAAAAACTGTTTTTT. It encodes CASSPRRTGENEKLFF.